This T cell receptor (beta chain) was captured in a study of T cell responses to AZD1222 COVID-19 vaccine. General study results and limits: Spike was spanned by vaccine-associated CD4 TCRs, with dominance at 160-218 and 743-854. Spike-specific TCR repertoires showed rising breadth and depth after two AZD1222 doses. Within unmutated variant regions lay the reported targets of nearly half of spike-specific TCRs. It was only a handful of AZD1222 recipients who were seropositive at baseline.

Data came from immunoSEQ multiplex PCR; TCRdb stores just in-frame clones and leaves some out. The table lists 100,000 to 120,000 clones, roughly 90% of them singletons. Details on this clone: Its target is not known.

V was shortened by 5 bases and J by 3 bases, with 11 bases between the two germline ends. The CDR3 has 13 amino acids. Germline CDR1 and CDR2: WNHNN and SYGVQD (reference sequence). Sequenced material: peripheral blood, taken on day 0 of AZD1222 vaccination. This sequence originates from an adult in good health. The chain combines TRBV10-1 with TRBJ2-7; perhaps D is TRBD1 or TRBD2 (5 bases each). This CDR3 is CASSSRAGYEQYF. Here the CDR3 DNA reads TGCGCCAGCAGTTCCAGGGCGGGCTACGAGCAGTACTTC.